Each of the 9 T cell receptor beta chains below was sequenced from the same sample in a study of glioma-infiltrating T cells after dendritic cell vaccination. Sequencing used immunoSEQ multiplex PCR; TCRdb keeps in-frame clones, though not all of them. The sample records tens of thousands of clones, approximately 87% being singletons. Time point reported: after dendritic cell vaccination, including at tumor progression/relapse. This specimen was blood, taken after dendritic cell vaccination. The origin of the receptors is a human donor with glioblastoma.

The chain links TRBV27 to TRBJ2-7, with D tentatively TRBD1 (6 bases). This CDR3 spans 13 amino acids. Germline CDR1 is MNHEY and CDR2 is SMNVEV (reference sequence). Deletions cut 6 bases from V and 3 bases from J, with 12 bases between. The CDR3 DNA is TGTGCCAGCAGCTTCAGGGGCTTCTACGAGCAGTACTTC. This translates into CASSFRGFYEQYF.

This clone appeared once. The chain couples TRBV13 to TRBJ2-1; tentative D call: TRBD1 (5 bases). The CDR3 totals 13 residues. Per the germline V gene, CDR1 is PRHDT and CDR2 is FYEKMQ (reference sequence). V lost 5 bases and J 5 bases, leaving 10 bases between the germline ends. The CDR3 DNA sequence: TGTGCCAGCAGCACAGGACCCGACAATGAGCAGTTCTTC. This gives the protein CASSTGPDNEQFF.

This rearrangement joins TRBV18 to TRBJ2-3; D not resolved. The germline gives CDR1 KGHSH, CDR2 LQKENI. The CDR3 has 15 amino acids. The V and J ends lost 3 bases and 2 bases respectively, with 12 bases between them. CDR3 in amino acids: CASSPSLRNTDTQYF. The CDR3 DNA follows: TGTGCCAGCTCACCCTCCCTGAGGAACACAGATACGCAGTATTTT.

This chain connects TRBV9 to TRBJ1-1; D is unresolved. CDR3 length equals 14 residues. Germline V CDR1 and CDR2: SGDLS, YYNGEE. V was clipped by 0 bases and J by 4 bases, with 10 bases between them. The CDR3 sequence is CASSVDMGATEAFF. The CDR3 DNA reads TGTGCCAGCAGCGTAGATATGGGAGCCACTGAAGCTTTCTTT.

This clone appeared once. This chain joins TRBV4-3 and TRBJ2-3, with TRBD1 as a possible D gene (6 bases). CDR1 LGHNA and CDR2 YSLEER come from the germline V gene. This CDR3 is 15 amino acids long. Deletions cut 4 bases from V and 6 bases from J, with 17 bases between. The CDR3 bases are TGCGCCAGCAGCCTTGTAGGGACAATCAGCGATACGCAGTATTTT. It specifies CASSLVGTISDTQYF.

The chain has TRBV6-6 and TRBJ1-5, with TRBD1 identical over 10 bases. Looked up from germline, CDR1 is MNHNY and CDR2 is SVGAGI (reference sequence). The length of the CDR3 is 16 residues. The J segment lost 1 base and the V segment lost 5 bases, leaving 5 bases of the junction unmatched. DNA of the CDR3: TGTGCCAGCAGTCCACCGGGACAGGGGAGCAATCAGCCCCAGCATTTT. Protein sequence: CASSPPGQGSNQPQHF.

The V call is TRBV7-9, the J call TRBJ1-1; the D gene is possibly TRBD1 (5 bases). The CDR3 is 12 amino acids. V gave up 1 base and J gave up 6 bases, with 6 bases separating them. CDR1 SEHNR and CDR2 FQNEAQ come from the germline V gene (reference sequence). The CDR3 DNA is TGTGCCAGCAGCTTAGGACAGTCTGAAGCTTTCTTT. This gives the protein CASSLGQSEAFF.

V is TRBV6-5 and J is TRBJ2-7, with 7 nucleotides matching TRBD1. Trimming at V came to 4 bases and at J to 2 bases, leaving 5 bases not matched to a gene. CDR1 is MNHEY, CDR2 SVGAGI, per germline. This CDR3 contains 14 residues. The CDR3 loop is CASSSTGTAYEQYF. CDR3 DNA: TGTGCCAGCAGTTCGACCGGGACAGCCTACGAGCAGTACTTC.

With regard to this clone: This CDR3 is also generated by other DNA sequences in the sample. The chain couples TRBV5-4 to TRBJ1-6, with 8 positions matching TRBD1. From germline, CDR1 is SGHNT and CDR2 YYREEE (reference sequence). The CDR3 loop spans 14 amino acids. With 4 bases clipped from V and 7 bases from J, the junction kept 4 bases outside the gene matches. CDR3: CASSLGDRNSPLHF. The DNA of the CDR3 is TGTGCCAGCAGCCTGGGGGACAGGAATTCACCCCTCCACTTT.